What follows are 13 T cell receptor beta chains derived from one specimen sequenced in a study of CD8+CD57+ T cells in acquired aplastic anemia. All sequencing subjects had displayed CD8+CD57+ cell expansion on flow cytometry. Genomic DNA, the template, was used for profiling of the TCR beta VDJ and CDR3. TCRdb redid the calling of the reads with MiXCR, one entry per CDR3 protein. The sample consists of 200,000 to 300,000 distinct CDR3 sequences, around 45% of them appearing once. Sequenced: sorted CD4+, CD8+, or CD8+CD57+ T cells (not recorded which) from PBMCs. The receptors were gathered from a human donor with aplastic anemia.

The V and J genes are TRBV7-2 and TRBJ2-2; D gene uncertain. The V end lost 4 bases, the J end lost 0 bases, and 6 bases lay between the germline ends. In germline, CDR1 is SGHTA, CDR2 FQGNSA. The CDR3 spans 14 residues. Here the CDR3 reads CASSSATNTGELFF. The CDR3 region has the DNA TGTGCCAGCAGCTCGGCTACGAACACCGGGGAGCTGTTTTTT.

This rearrangement joins TRBV9 to TRBJ2-7, with 8 bases identical to TRBD1. V lost 3 bases, J lost 0 bases, and 5 bases stayed unmatched. The V gene's germline CDR1 is SGDLS and CDR2 YYNGEE. The CDR3 spans 15 residues. The CDR3 DNA follows: TGTGCCAGCAGCGCAGGGGGCGGAAGCTCCTACGAGCAGTACTTC. Protein sequence: CASSAGGGSSYEQYF.

This sequence joins TRBV5-1 and TRBJ2-7; no reliable D call. The CDR3 sequence is 17 residues long. Germline-derived CDR1 and CDR2 are SGHRS and YFSETQ. Trimming left V 0 bases short and J 2 bases short, with 18 bases between. The CDR3 loop reads CASSLGIQTRRTYEQYF. CDR3 DNA sequence: TGCGCCAGCAGCTTGGGAATACAGACCCGACGAACCTACGAGCAGTACTTC.

The gene calls are TRBV24-1 and TRBJ2-5, with D perhaps TRBD1 or TRBD2 (5 bases each). In germline, CDR1 is KGHDR, CDR2 SFDVKD. Trimming removed 4 bases at V and 5 bases at J, with 13 bases between. The CDR3 runs 14 residues. In DNA form, the CDR3 reads TGTGCCACCAGTGACGCCGGGACCAGGGAGACCCAGTACTTC. It specifies CATSDAGTRETQYF.

The V gene is TRBV24-1, the J gene TRBJ2-3; D is possibly TRBD2 (6 bases). The CDR3 has 15 residues. The germline gives CDR1 KGHDR, CDR2 SFDVKD. Trimming pared 3 bases from V and 4 bases from J, leaving 13 bases between. The CDR3 is CATSDARLVPDTQYF. CDR3 coding DNA: TGTGCCACCAGTGATGCCCGACTAGTTCCAGATACGCAGTATTTT.

This clonotype was seen many times. The chain couples TRBV5-6 to TRBJ1-6, with D uncertain. Trimming cost V 5 bases and J 9 bases, with 12 bases left between them. Germline CDR1 SGHDT, CDR2 YYEEEE. This CDR3 is built from 13 residues. Here the CDR3 reads CASSPRGGSPLHF. CDR3 nucleotide sequence: TGTGCCAGCAGTCCTAGAGGAGGTTCACCCCTCCACTTT.

The table lists this clonotype with a count of one. CDR3 residues: CASSPWTSGRYQETQYF. CDR3 nucleotide sequence: TGTGCCAGCAGCCCCTGGACTAGCGGGAGGTACCAAGAGACCCAGTACTTC. This chain connects TRBV7-3 to TRBJ2-5; 14 nucleotides align to TRBD2. CDR1 is SGHTA and CDR2 is FQGTGA in the germline V gene. This CDR3 comprises 17 residues. V lost 5 bases and J lost 0; bases outside the gene matches: 5.

This clonotype has at least ten counts. As DNA, the CDR3 is TGTGCCAGCAGCGTCACTAGCGGGAGCACAGATACGCAGTATTTT. Residues: CASSVTSGSTDTQYF. V usage is TRBV6-1 and J usage is TRBJ2-3; the match to TRBD2 covers 9 bases. Unmatched junction bases numbered 4, after V lost 6 bases and J lost 0 bases. This CDR3 spans 15 amino acids. Germline V gene lookup returns CDR1 MNHNS and CDR2 SASEGT.

V and J are TRBV6-1 and TRBJ2-7; 8 nucleotides align to TRBD1. The germline V gene has CDR1 MNHNS and CDR2 SASEGT. The CDR3 has 16 residues. The junction had 7 bases not matched to a gene; V was cut back by 1 base and J by 2 bases. For the CDR3, the DNA is TGTGCCAGCAGTGAAGATGAGGGGACAGGCGCCTACGAGCAGTACGTC. It yields the protein CASSEDEGTGAYEQYV.

The chain employs TRBV5-4 and TRBJ2-7; D may be TRBD2 (6 bases). V lost 3 bases and J 4 bases, leaving 20 bases between the germline ends. Germline V gene data show CDR1 as SGHNT and CDR2 as YYREEE (reference sequence). This CDR3 has 16 residues. The CDR3 loop reads CASSSLEPAEGYEQYF. The CDR3 nucleotides are TGTGCCAGCAGCTCCTTAGAACCAGCGGAGGGGTACGAGCAGTACTTC. Full variable domain (remainder filled in from reference TRBV5-4 and TRBJ2-7): ETGVTQSPTHLIKTRGQQVTLRCSSQSGHNTVSWYQQALGQGPQFIFQYYREEENGRGNFPPRFSGLQFPNYSSELNVNALELDDSALYLCASSSLEPAEGYEQYFGPGTRLTVT.

With respect to this clonotype: Sequence at one end of the junction differs from germline and may be a read error. The J gene is TRBJ2-5, the V gene TRBV12-5, with D perhaps matching TRBD1 (7 bases). CDR3 length: 19 residues. CDR1 is LGHNT and CDR2 is FRNRAP in the germline V gene. The CDR3 region has the DNA TGTGCTAGTGGTTTGGTACTGGGTAGAAAGAGGGGGCGGGAAGAGACCCGGTACTTC. Protein sequence: CASGLVLGRKRGREETRYF.

The J gene is TRBJ2-7, the V gene TRBV9, with 10 bases matching TRBD1. This CDR3 contains 16 residues. The junction had 9 bases not matched to a gene; V was cut back by 4 bases and J by 2 bases. CDR1 and CDR2 from the germline V gene are SGDLS and YYNGEE. CDR3 in amino acids: CASSPNSGQGAYEQYF. In DNA, the CDR3 is TGTGCCAGCAGCCCAAACTCCGGACAGGGGGCCTACGAGCAGTACTTC.

This clonotype was recorded many times. In DNA form, the CDR3 reads TGTGCCAGCAGCGTAGGGGCGGGGACGGGGACCTACAATGAGCAGTTCTTC. It translates to CASSVGAGTGTYNEQFF. The chain combines TRBV9 with TRBJ2-1; tentatively, D is TRBD2 (6 bases). Trimming took off 0 bases at V and 2 bases at J, with 15 bases between the two ends. Per the germline V gene, CDR1 is SGDLS and CDR2 is YYNGEE. The CDR3 consists of 17 residues.